This TCR beta chain was recovered during a study of T cell responses to AZD1222 COVID-19 vaccine. Whole-study findings and limits: Only six AZD1222 recipients tested seropositive at baseline. Most donors were white British, females outnumbered males, and clonal diversity was possibly underestimated. Spike was spanned by vaccine-associated CD4 TCRs, which were dominant at 160-218 and 743-854.

Assay: immunoSEQ multiplex PCR; the TCRdb copy retains only in-frame clones and omits some. The sample has some 110,000 clones, more than 70% seen once; the top ten hold approximately 15%. Concerning this clone: What it binds is not known.

This receptor was obtained from an adult who received the AZD1222 COVID-19 vaccine. The sequencing here drew on peripheral blood, taken 28 days after the second AZD1222 dose.

CDR3: CASRAARGLGNEKLFF. The CDR3 DNA is TGTGCCAGCAGAGCTGCCAGGGGTTTGGGAAATGAAAAACTGTTTTTT. V is TRBV9 and J is TRBJ1-4; TRBD1 is a possible D gene (6 bases). V lost 5 bases to trimming and J lost 5 bases, with 19 bases between them. The CDR3 sequence is 16 residues long. The germline CDR1 and CDR2 sequences are SGDLS and YYNGEE.